This T cell receptor (beta chain) comes out of a study of T cell responses to AZD1222 COVID-19 vaccine. The study, taken as a whole, reports: Variant regions that are unmutated are reportedly the target of nearly half of spike-specific TCRs. Sampling captured repertoires only after the peak T cell response. Spike regions recognized by vaccine-associated CD4 TCRs spanned the protein, led by 160-218 and 743-854.

As to this clone: No antigen is known for it.

Assay: immunoSEQ multiplex PCR; the TCRdb copy retains only in-frame clones and omits some. The sample has 60,000 to 65,000 clones; roughly 84% are singletons. This TCR derives from an adult in good health. This sample comprised peripheral blood, obtained on day 0 of AZD1222 vaccination.

The CDR3 DNA is TGTGCCAGCAGTGGGCCGGCTAACTATGGCTACACCTTC. It translates to CASSGPANYGYTF. The chain recombines TRBV3-1 (or the pseudogene TRBV3-2) with TRBJ1-2; D gene unclear. Germline CDR1 and CDR2: LGHDT and YNNKEL (reference sequence). This CDR3 has 13 amino acids. V was cut by 6 bases and J by 0 bases, with 8 bases left in between.